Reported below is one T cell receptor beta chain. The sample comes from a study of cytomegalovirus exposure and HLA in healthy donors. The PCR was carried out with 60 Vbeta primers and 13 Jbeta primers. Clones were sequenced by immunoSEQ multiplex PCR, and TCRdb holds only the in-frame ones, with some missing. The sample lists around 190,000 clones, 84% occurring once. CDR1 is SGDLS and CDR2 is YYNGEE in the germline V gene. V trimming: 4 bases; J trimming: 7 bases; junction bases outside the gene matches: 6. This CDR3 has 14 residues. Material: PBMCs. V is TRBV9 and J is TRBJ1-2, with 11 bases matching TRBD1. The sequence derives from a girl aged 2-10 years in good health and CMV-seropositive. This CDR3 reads CASSQTGTGGGYTF. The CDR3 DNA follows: TGTGCCAGCAGCCAAACGGGGACAGGGGGTGGCTACACCTTC.